The rows below give T cell receptor beta chains drawn from one sample of a study of blood T cell repertoires in COVID-19. Data came from immunoSEQ multiplex PCR; TCRdb stores just in-frame clones and leaves some out. Seen here are a few hundred thousand clones, about 79% observed once, and the top ten hold around 1.5%. The source material was peripheral blood. The source of these receptors is a middle-aged woman who had recovered from COVID-19. The CDR3 runs from the conserved cysteine through the conserved F or W. The D gene is left open where the match is weak.

J	V	D	DNA	CDR3
TRBJ2-7	TRBV2	-	TGTGCCAGCAGTGTCGGCCAGGGCGCCTACGAGCAGTACTTC	CASSVGQGAYEQYF
TRBJ2-2	TRBV18	-	TGTGCCAGCTCACCAGATAGACAGGAATACACCGGGGAGCTGTTTTTT	CASSPDRQEYTGELFF
TRBJ2-1	TRBV4-3	-	TGCGCCAGCAGCCAAGCCTCCTGGGACACATCCTACAATGAGCAGTTCTTC	CASSQASWDTSYNEQFF
TRBJ2-3	TRBV28	-	TGTGCCAGCAGACCCTACAGGGACGGCGCAGATACGCAGTATTTT	CASRPYRDGADTQYF
TRBJ1-1	TRBV10-2	TRBD1	TGCGCCAGCAGACAGGGGGCGGTGACTGAAGCTTTCTTT	CASRQGAVTEAFF
TRBJ1-2	TRBV5-1	-	TGCGCCAGCAGCCCCACAGATTCCATACTGGATGGCTACACCTTC	CASSPTDSILDGYTF
TRBJ2-1	TRBV27	TRBD2	TGTGCCAGCAGTTCATCGGGGGGGGGTTCCTACAATGAGCAGTTCTTC	CASSSSGGGSYNEQFF
TRBJ2-3	TRBV18	-	TGTGCCAGCTCACCACCGGCTTGGCAGGACACAGATACGCAGTATTTT	CASSPPAWQDTDTQYF
TRBJ2-7	TRBV2	-	TGTGCCAGCAGCGGCTTGACAGATCCTAGCTCCTACGAGCAGTACTTC	CASSGLTDPSSYEQYF
TRBJ2-2	TRBV28	TRBD1	TGTGCCAGCGGCCCCGGGACAGCAAACACCGGGGAGCTGTTTTTT	CASGPGTANTGELFF
TRBJ1-1	TRBV3-1/TRBV3-2	-	TGTGCCAGCAGCCAACAGAGAGGGGGCACTGAAGCTTTCTTT	CASSQQRGGTEAFF